A single T cell receptor beta chain is shown here with its context. Its antigen remains unknown. The PCR used 60 Vbeta and 13 Jbeta primers. The repertoire was sequenced with immunoSEQ multiplex PCR; TCRdb's copy has only in-frame clones and lacks some. Seen here are about 190,000 clones, about 80% observed once, and the top ten hold 11% to 15%. The data are from a study of cytomegalovirus exposure and HLA in healthy donors. General study results and limits: Presence/absence results assume similar sequencing depth per donor, which may not hold. Later analysis reportedly placed an Asian-associated ancestry cluster below the roughly 690-donor mean in N-insertions.

Germline-derived CDR1 and CDR2 are SGHVS and FQNEAQ. Trimming stripped 5 bases from V and 2 bases from J, with 11 bases between. The CDR3 extends over 14 amino acids. The source is a young woman in good health and CMV-seropositive. The chain links TRBV7-8 to TRBJ2-3; tentative D call: TRBD2 (5 bases). Sequencing used PBMCs. The CDR3 reads CASSPAGYTDTQYF. CDR3 nucleotides: TGTGCCAGCAGCCCGGCGGGCTACACAGATACGCAGTATTTT.